This TCR beta chain derives from a study of OX40 agonist ivuxolimab in advanced cancers. As for the study in general: Dosing consisted of intravenous ivuxolimab at 0.01 to 10 mg/kg every 2 weeks. Patients receiving dose escalation had hepatocellular carcinoma, melanoma, renal cell or head and neck cancer.

The V gene end was trimmed by 0 bases and the J gene end by 5 bases; junction bases not matched to a gene: 5. The CDR3 loop spans 16 amino acids. Germline loops: CDR1 SGHRS, CDR2 YFSETQ. The method was immunoSEQ multiplex PCR; TCRdb's version includes in-frame clones alone and lacks a portion of them. The table includes over 95,000 clones, approximately 90% detected once. The chain carries TRBV5-1 and TRBJ2-2, with 9 bases that match TRBD2. Specimen: CD4+ or CD8+ T cells sorted from blood, collected in a trial of the OX40 agonist ivuxolimab. The source is an adult with an advanced solid tumor such as melanoma, head and neck, liver or kidney cancer. The CDR3 reads CASSLASGVSTGELFF. CDR3 bases: TGCGCCAGCAGCTTGGCTAGCGGGGTCTCGACCGGGGAGCTGTTTTTT.